This is a list of T cell receptor beta chains from one sample in a study of T cells in Graves' hyperthyroidism and ophthalmopathy. One entry per CDR3 protein results from TCRdb running MiXCR on the multiplex PCR reads. Here the sample spans some 700,000 distinct CDR3 sequences, around 15% being singletons. The sample was blood. All receptors come from a man in his fifties or sixties with Graves' hyperthyroidism. Both conserved end residues are part of each CDR3. Each record gives: CDR3 DNA, CDR3 protein, D gene, V gene, clone size, J gene. A D gene is named only where the DNA matches it firmly. A row's size may be missing; if present it is once, few, many or a size class.

DNA: TGTGCCAGCAGCCTCGTAGGCAAGTCTGAAGCTTTCTTT
CDR3: CASSLVGKSEAFF
D: -
V: TRBV7-9
size: -
J: TRBJ1-1

DNA: TGCGCCAGCACCGAACGGGACAGGGGTAACGAGCAGTACTTC
CDR3: CASTERDRGNEQYF
D: TRBD1
V: TRBV10-2
size: many
J: TRBJ2-7

DNA: TGTGCCAGCAGTTATTACCGGGACAAAGGATCACCCCTCCACTTT
CDR3: CASSYYRDKGSPLHF
D: -
V: TRBV6-1
size: -
J: TRBJ1-6

DNA: TGCGCCAGCAGCCCCCCGGGACTAGCGGCCTGGCAGTATTTT
CDR3: CASSPPGLAAWQYF
D: TRBD2
V: TRBV5-1
size: -
J: TRBJ2-3

DNA: TGTGCCAGCAGCTTAACAGGGACCGGGGGAGCGCAGTATTTT
CDR3: CASSLTGTGGAQYF
D: -
V: TRBV7-3
size: -
J: TRBJ2-3

DNA: TGCGCCAGCAGCCAAGATCTGGGGGGAGGAAGCACTGAAGCTTTCTTT
CDR3: CASSQDLGGGSTEAFF
D: -
V: TRBV4-3
size: few
J: TRBJ1-1

DNA: TGTGCCAGCAGGGACGAAGGCTTCACCTACGAGCAGTACTTC
CDR3: CASRDEGFTYEQYF
D: -
V: TRBV25-1
size: -
J: TRBJ2-7

DNA: TGTGCCAGCAGCTCTACAATGTCCAGAACTGAAGCTTTCTTT
CDR3: CASSSTMSRTEAFF
D: -
V: TRBV3-1
size: few
J: TRBJ1-1

DNA: TGTGCCAGCAGCCAAGGAGAGGGGGATACCACTGAAGCTTTCTTT
CDR3: CASSQGEGDTTEAFF
D: -
V: TRBV14
size: many
J: TRBJ1-1

DNA: TGCGCCAGCAGCTTGGAGGGACTAGCTCAAGAGACCCAGTACTTC
CDR3: CASSLEGLAQETQYF
D: TRBD2
V: TRBV5-1
size: many
J: TRBJ2-5

DNA: TGTGCCAGCAGCGTAGGTGAGGGGAGCAATCAGCCCCAGCATTTT
CDR3: CASSVGEGSNQPQHF
D: -
V: TRBV9
size: few
J: TRBJ1-5

DNA: TGCAGTGCTAGAGACGTAGCGGCCGAGTACTTC
CDR3: CSARDVAAEYF
D: -
V: TRBV20-1
size: few
J: TRBJ2-5

DNA: TGTGCCACCAGTGATTTGGGCCAGGGGATCGAGACCCAGTACTTC
CDR3: CATSDLGQGIETQYF
D: -
V: TRBV24-1
size: many
J: TRBJ2-5

DNA: TGTGCCAGTAGTGCCGGGGAGAGCTCCTATAATTCACCCCTCCACTTT
CDR3: CASSAGESSYNSPLHF
D: -
V: TRBV19
size: -
J: TRBJ1-6

DNA: TGTGCCAGCGATTTGCGGGAGGGCTACAATGAGCAGTTCTTC
CDR3: CASDLREGYNEQFF
D: TRBD2
V: TRBV6-1
size: few
J: TRBJ2-1

DNA: TGTGCCAGCAGTCCCCGACACGGCAATCAGCCCCAGCATTTT
CDR3: CASSPRHGNQPQHF
D: -
V: TRBV12-3/TRBV12-4
size: many
J: TRBJ1-5

DNA: TGTGCCAGTAGGAGCCTAGCGGGATACAATGAGCAGTTCTTC
CDR3: CASRSLAGYNEQFF
D: TRBD2
V: TRBV19
size: -
J: TRBJ2-1

DNA: TGTGCCAGCAGCCAACGGGACATTGATAATTCACCCCTCCACTTT
CDR3: CASSQRDIDNSPLHF
D: -
V: TRBV3-1
size: few
J: TRBJ1-6

DNA: TGTGCCAGCTTACGGGACGTACTAATGAACACTGAAGCTTTCTTT
CDR3: CASLRDVLMNTEAFF
D: -
V: TRBV7-8
size: -
J: TRBJ1-1

DNA: TGTGCCAGCAGCCAAATTTCGAACACTGAAGCTTTCTTT
CDR3: CASSQISNTEAFF
D: -
V: TRBV14
size: many
J: TRBJ1-1

DNA: TGTGCCAGCAGTTTATCGGACACCTTGAACACTGAAGCTTTCTTT
CDR3: CASSLSDTLNTEAFF
D: -
V: TRBV28
size: many
J: TRBJ1-1

DNA: TGTGCCAGCAGCCGGACTAGCGGGGACTACAATGAGCAGTTCTTC
CDR3: CASSRTSGDYNEQFF
D: TRBD2
V: TRBV7-9
size: many
J: TRBJ2-1

DNA: TGCAGTGCTAGTAAGGAGACCCAGTACTTC
CDR3: CSASKETQYF
D: -
V: TRBV20-1
size: many
J: TRBJ2-5

DNA: TGTGCCAGCAGTGAGGACAGGAAGTCCTACGAGCAGTACTTC
CDR3: CASSEDRKSYEQYF
D: TRBD1
V: TRBV28
size: many
J: TRBJ2-7

DNA: TGCGCCAGCAGTGAACATACAGGGATGAACACTGAAGCTTTCTTT
CDR3: CASSEHTGMNTEAFF
D: -
V: TRBV10-1
size: few
J: TRBJ1-1

DNA: TGTGCCAGCAGAGACTCCGGGGGAGGAGAGACCCAGTACTTC
CDR3: CASRDSGGGETQYF
D: -
V: TRBV28
size: many
J: TRBJ2-5

DNA: TGTGCCACCAGTGATTTGAACCACGAGCAGTACTTC
CDR3: CATSDLNHEQYF
D: -
V: TRBV24-1
size: many
J: TRBJ2-7

DNA: TGTGCCAGCAGCCCTCTGAGGGCGACTGAAGCTTTCTTT
CDR3: CASSPLRATEAFF
D: -
V: TRBV3-1
size: few
J: TRBJ1-1

DNA: TGTGCCAGCAGCTCCTCTGAGGGGCATTATCAGCCCCAGCATTTT
CDR3: CASSSSEGHYQPQHF
D: -
V: TRBV7-9
size: few
J: TRBJ1-5

DNA: TGTGCCAGCAGACTGGGAGCGGGAGGGGTCGGGGAGCTGTTTTTT
CDR3: CASRLGAGGVGELFF
D: TRBD2
V: TRBV2
size: -
J: TRBJ2-2

DNA: TGTGCCACCAAGGGGGCTTGGAATCAGCCCCAGCATTTT
CDR3: CATKGAWNQPQHF
D: TRBD1
V: TRBV24-1
size: many
J: TRBJ1-5

DNA: TGCAGCGTTTCTCGACAAAACACTGAAGCTTTCTTT
CDR3: CSVSRQNTEAFF
D: -
V: TRBV29-1
size: -
J: TRBJ1-1

DNA: TGTGCCAGCAGTCCCGCGGGAGGGAGGGGCTCCTACGAGCAGTACTTC
CDR3: CASSPAGGRGSYEQYF
D: TRBD2
V: TRBV28
size: many
J: TRBJ2-7

DNA: TGTGCCAGCTCACCACGGGGAGGCCCGAACACCGGGGAGCTGTTTTTT
CDR3: CASSPRGGPNTGELFF
D: -
V: TRBV18
size: many
J: TRBJ2-2

DNA: TGTGCCAGCAGGATGAACTGGGGGGGGGCTGGGGCCAACGTCCTGACTTTC
CDR3: CASRMNWGGAGANVLTF
D: TRBD2
V: TRBV6-1
size: -
J: TRBJ2-6

DNA: TGTGCCATCAGTGATACGACACAGGGCGCTAATGAAAAACTGTTTTTT
CDR3: CAISDTTQGANEKLFF
D: -
V: TRBV10-3
size: -
J: TRBJ1-4

DNA: TGTGCCAGCAGTCCGGCTGGGTATACTGGAAACACCATATATTTT
CDR3: CASSPAGYTGNTIYF
D: -
V: TRBV12-3/TRBV12-4
size: many
J: TRBJ1-3

DNA: TGTGCCAGCACCTCCTTCGGACAGGGGGTTAACGTCCTGACTTTC
CDR3: CASTSFGQGVNVLTF
D: TRBD1
V: TRBV11-2
size: -
J: TRBJ2-6

DNA: TGTGCCAGCAGCGTAAATCAAGGGGGCGAGGGCACTGAAGCTTTCTTT
CDR3: CASSVNQGGEGTEAFF
D: TRBD1
V: TRBV9
size: -
J: TRBJ1-1

DNA: TGCAGTGCTAAGGACGGGTTGAACTCCTACAATGAGCAGTTCTTC
CDR3: CSAKDGLNSYNEQFF
D: -
V: TRBV20-1
size: -
J: TRBJ2-1

DNA: TGTGCCAGCAGCCCCGGGACAGGGGGCGTCGAGCAGTACTTC
CDR3: CASSPGTGGVEQYF
D: TRBD1
V: TRBV2
size: many
J: TRBJ2-7

DNA: TGTGCCAGCAGTTTAACCGACAGGGCAGATACGCAGTATTTT
CDR3: CASSLTDRADTQYF
D: TRBD1
V: TRBV12-3/TRBV12-4
size: few
J: TRBJ2-3

DNA: TGCGCCAGCAGCTTACACTTGAACACTGAAGCTTTCTTT
CDR3: CASSLHLNTEAFF
D: -
V: TRBV5-1
size: many
J: TRBJ1-1

DNA: TGTGCCAGCAGTTCATTGGGGGGGTCAGCTTATAGCAATCAGCCCCAGCATTTT
CDR3: CASSSLGGSAYSNQPQHF
D: -
V: TRBV27
size: many
J: TRBJ1-5

DNA: TGTGCCTGGGGGACAGGGTTGAACACTGAAGCTTTCTTT
CDR3: CAWGTGLNTEAFF
D: TRBD1
V: TRBV30
size: many
J: TRBJ1-1

DNA: TGTGCCACCAGTGATTATCGGGGTTTTAACTATGGCTACACCTTC
CDR3: CATSDYRGFNYGYTF
D: -
V: TRBV24-1
size: many
J: TRBJ1-2

DNA: TGTGCCAGCAGTCGTTACCCTACGGGAGCGGATAATGAGCAGTTCTTC
CDR3: CASSRYPTGADNEQFF
D: -
V: TRBV6-1
size: few
J: TRBJ2-1

DNA: TGTGCCAGTAAAGAGGGGGCAGACTATGGCTACACCTTC
CDR3: CASKEGADYGYTF
D: TRBD1
V: TRBV19
size: few
J: TRBJ1-2

DNA: TGCGCCAGCAGCCTAGAGCTTGCAGGGGTACAGGTCGGGGAGCTGTTTTTT
CDR3: CASSLELAGVQVGELFF
D: -
V: TRBV4-1
size: few
J: TRBJ2-2

DNA: TGTGCCAGTAGTACTTGGGGAGAGGAGACCCAGTACTTC
CDR3: CASSTWGEETQYF
D: -
V: TRBV19
size: few
J: TRBJ2-5

DNA: TGTGCCAGCAGCACAGACAGGGACGGGACCCAGTACTTC
CDR3: CASSTDRDGTQYF
D: TRBD1
V: TRBV11-2
size: many
J: TRBJ2-5

DNA: TGTGCCAGCAGTTTAGTGGACAGCGATCAGCCCCAGCATTTT
CDR3: CASSLVDSDQPQHF
D: -
V: TRBV12-3/TRBV12-4
size: many
J: TRBJ1-5

DNA: TGTGCCAGTAGTATAGGAGCGGGAGACACCGGGGAGCTGTTTTTT
CDR3: CASSIGAGDTGELFF
D: TRBD2
V: TRBV19
size: few
J: TRBJ2-2

DNA: TGTGCCAGTACCGGGGGCCCTGGCTACACCTTC
CDR3: CASTGGPGYTF
D: -
V: TRBV19
size: -
J: TRBJ1-2

DNA: TGTGCCAGCAAGTCGACGGAATCCTACGAGCAGTACTTC
CDR3: CASKSTESYEQYF
D: -
V: TRBV2
size: many
J: TRBJ2-7